Listed here are 32 T cell receptor beta chains from one sample, sequenced in a study of cytomegalovirus exposure and HLA in healthy donors (dated 2017 in TCRdb). Library preparation employed the immunoSEQ multiplex PCR assay. For the multiplex PCR, a mixture combining 60 forward primers for TCR Vbeta segments and 13 reverse primers for TCR Jbeta segments was used. This immuneACCESS table, as held by TCRdb, lists in-frame sequences with V and J called but not all clones. Of the missing ones, under half trace to an unresolved V gene in checked studies; the others have no known cause. Across this sample there are about 100,000 clones, with more than 70% seen only once. In total, the top ten clones hold about 2% of the sample. The source material was PBMCs. The receptor source for this set is a young man in good health and CMV-seronegative.

The V and J genes are TRBV5-1 and TRBJ2-2; D is uncertain. The germline V gene encodes CDR1 SGHRS and CDR2 YFSETQ. The CDR3 is 14 amino acids. V was pared by 6 bases and J by 1 base, with 10 bases between. The CDR3 loop reads CASKSIRNTGELFF. In DNA, the CDR3 is TGCGCCAGCAAGAGCATCCGGAACACCGGGGAGCTGTTTTTT.

This sequence joins TRBV7-3 and TRBJ2-1; 9 bases are shared with TRBD2. The CDR3 covers 16 residues. Germline V gene data show CDR1 as SGHTA and CDR2 as FQGTGA. Losses at the gene ends were 4 bases for V and 7 bases for J; bases not matched to a gene: 11. CDR3 sequence (DNA): TGTGCCAGCAGCTCAAACTCAGCGGGGGGAAGGAATGAGCAGTTCTTC. Translated, it gives CASSSNSAGGRNEQFF.

This clone has more than one count but fewer than ten. The DNA for the CDR3 is TGTGCCACCTCAAACCCAGCAGGGTTGAGTGAAGCTTTCTTT. Translation: CATSNPAGLSEAFF. This chain connects TRBV19 to TRBJ1-1, with D possibly TRBD1 on 5 matching bases. Trimming removed 10 bases at V and 7 bases at J, with 22 bases between. There are 14 residues in the CDR3. CDR1 is LNHDA and CDR2 is SQIVND in the germline V gene (reference sequence).

In the case of this clone: Compared with germline, one end of the junction differs, possibly owing to a read error. The chain combines TRBV7-2 with TRBJ2-7, with 8 positions matching TRBD2. This CDR3 is 13 amino acids long. CDR1 is SGHTA, CDR2 FQGNSA, per germline. The CDR3 DNA is TGTGCCAGCAGTTTAGCGGGGCCCTACGAGCAGTACTTC. Translation gives CASSLAGPYEQYF.

This sequence joins TRBV6-1 and TRBJ2-7, with D maybe TRBD2 (5 bases). The CDR3 length is 15 residues. V gave up 3 bases and J gave up 2 bases, with 14 bases separating them. In germline, CDR1 is MNHNS, CDR2 SASEGT. The CDR3 protein is CASSEEVEAPYEQYF. The CDR3 nucleotides are TGTGCCAGCAGTGAGGAGGTCGAAGCCCCCTACGAGCAGTACTTC.

The V call is TRBV6-5, the J call TRBJ1-1; possible D gene TRBD1, 6 bases. This CDR3 region has 15 residues. The V gene lost 1 base and the J gene lost 0 bases, with 9 bases spanning the gap. Germline CDR1 and CDR2: MNHEY and SVGAGI. Written as DNA, the CDR3 is TGTGCCAGCAGTTACTACTCAGGGGTGAACACTGAAGCTTTCTTT. Translated, it gives CASSYYSGVNTEAFF.

This clone was found a few times. The chain recombines TRBV6-6 with TRBJ2-3; 8 bases fit TRBD2. The CDR3 extends over 15 amino acids. The germline V gene encodes CDR1 MNHNY and CDR2 SVGAGI (reference sequence). V shed 1 base, J shed 4 bases, and the junction held 4 bases outside the gene matches. This chain's CDR3 is CASSYYRGGADTQYF. CDR3 nucleotides: TGTGCCAGCAGTTACTACCGGGGGGGGGCAGATACGCAGTATTTT.

This chain uses TRBV6-4 with TRBJ1-6; D ambiguous. The CDR3 is 13 residues long. V was clipped by 2 bases and J by 8 bases, with 7 bases between them. CDR1 MRHNA and CDR2 SNTAGT come from the germline V gene. Here the CDR3 DNA reads TGTGCCAGCAGTGACAGAGAGGATTCACCCCTCCACTTT. The encoded protein is CASSDREDSPLHF.

The chain has TRBV7-9 and TRBJ2-1; no clear D gene. The germline V gene has CDR1 SEHNR and CDR2 FQNEAQ (reference sequence). The V gene lost 2 bases and the J gene lost 9 bases, with 14 bases spanning the gap. The CDR3 is 14 residues long. The CDR3 bases are TGTGCCAGCAGCTTAATGTTCCCCACGGGTGAGCAGTTCTTC. Amino acids: CASSLMFPTGEQFF.

V gene TRBV9 combines with J gene TRBJ2-5; D may be TRBD1 (5 bases). Germline CDR1 reads SGDLS; CDR2 reads YYNGEE. Trimming took off 0 bases at V and 2 bases at J, with 14 bases between the two ends. The CDR3 runs 16 residues. The CDR3 DNA sequence: TGTGCCAGCAGCGTAGGGTGGTGGGGCGAGCAAGAGACCCAGTACTTC. Translation: CASSVGWWGEQETQYF. Complete variable domain (other parts from reference TRBV9 and TRBJ2-5): DSGVTQTPKHLITATGQRVTLRCSPRSGDLSVYWYQQSLDQGLQFLIQYYNGEERAKGNILERFSAQQFPDLHSELNLSSLELGDSALYFCASSVGWWGEQETQYFGPGTRLLVL.

This sequence joins TRBV7-2 and TRBJ2-1; 9 bases match TRBD2. Germline-derived CDR1 and CDR2 are SGHTA and FQGNSA. The ends lost 6 bases at V and 3 bases at J; junction bases unmatched: 15. This CDR3 spans 18 amino acids. The CDR3 is CASSRGASGATFYNEQFF. CDR3 DNA: TGTGCCAGCAGTCGGGGGGCTAGCGGGGCCACATTCTACAATGAGCAGTTCTTC.

J is TRBJ2-6 and V is TRBV28; D is perhaps TRBD1 (5 bases). Trimming removed 6 bases from V and 0 bases from J, with 9 bases in between. The CDR3 totals 15 residues. CDR1 is MDHEN, CDR2 SYDVKM, per germline. The CDR3 here is CASRRDSSGANVLTF. The DNA for the CDR3 is TGTGCCAGCAGGAGAGACAGCTCTGGGGCCAACGTCCTGACTTTC.

This chain joins TRBV9 and TRBJ2-5, with 11 bases matching TRBD2. This CDR3 has 15 amino acids. The germline CDR1 and CDR2 sequences are SGDLS and YYNGEE. The V segment lost 0 bases and the J segment 2 bases; nucleotides outside the gene matches: 0. CDR3 protein: CASSVGTSGQETQYF. CDR3 in DNA: TGTGCCAGCAGCGTAGGGACTAGCGGGCAAGAGACCCAGTACTTC.

This clone was seen ten or more times. The chain recombines TRBV5-6 with TRBJ2-3, with 8 bases matching TRBD1. CDR1 and CDR2 from the germline V gene are SGHDT and YYEEEE. V lost 3 bases to trimming and J lost 4 bases; unmatched junction nucleotides: 13. The CDR3 sequence is 17 residues long. As DNA, the CDR3 is TGTGCCAGCAGCTCCGCCCTGGACAGGGACGGGTCAGATACGCAGTATTTT. It encodes CASSSALDRDGSDTQYF.

This clone has a handful of counts. J is TRBJ2-6 and V is TRBV7-3, with D possibly matching TRBD2 (6 bases). The germline CDR1 and CDR2 sequences are SGHTA and FQGTGA. V lost 5 bases to trimming and J lost 4 bases, with 15 bases between them. The CDR3 is made up of 16 amino acids. This CDR3 reads CASSRRATGGANVLTF. CDR3 in DNA: TGTGCCAGCAGCCGGAGGGCCACTGGGGGGGCCAACGTCCTGACTTTC.

This chain uses TRBV5-1 with TRBJ2-7; D possibly corresponds to TRBD1 (5 bases). Germline V gives CDR1 SGHRS, CDR2 YFSETQ. The length of the CDR3 is 13 residues. V shed 0 bases and J shed 3 bases, with 7 bases lying between them. The CDR3 spells CASSLVRGYEQYF. CDR3 nucleotide sequence: TGCGCCAGCAGCTTGGTTAGGGGCTACGAGCAGTACTTC.

V gene TRBV6-4 combines with J gene TRBJ2-2; 7 bases map to TRBD2. J was trimmed by 1 base and V by 6 bases; bases with no gene match: 2. The CDR3 is 14 residues long. Germline loops: CDR1 MRHNA, CDR2 SNTAGT. In DNA form, the CDR3 reads TGTGCCAGCAGCCTAGCGGAGAACACCGGGGAGCTGTTTTTT. It translates to CASSLAENTGELFF.

V and J are TRBV18 and TRBJ2-5, with a tentative D call TRBD1 (6 bases). Germline V gene lookup returns CDR1 KGHSH and CDR2 LQKENI. Trimming removed 6 bases from V and 4 bases from J, with 24 bases in between. The length of the CDR3 is 17 residues. CDR3 DNA: TGTGCCAGCTCCCCTAAATACGAGAGAACAGGGCCAGAGACCCAGTACTTC. It is translated as CASSPKYERTGPETQYF.

V usage is TRBV5-1 and J usage is TRBJ2-3, with TRBD1 identical over 9 bases. CDR1 is SGHRS and CDR2 is YFSETQ in the germline V gene. This CDR3 is 16 amino acids long. The V and J ends lost 3 bases and 6 bases, in that order; junction bases with no gene match: 11. The CDR3 loop reads CASSSETGGAGDTQYF. CDR3 sequence (DNA): TGCGCCAGCAGCTCAGAAACAGGGGGCGCGGGGGATACGCAGTATTTT.

The chain is built from TRBV5-1 and TRBJ2-7; D gene ambiguous. The length of the CDR3 is 15 residues. Germline V gene data show CDR1 as SGHRS and CDR2 as YFSETQ. V was clipped by 4 bases and J by 4 bases, with 18 bases between them. This CDR3 is CASSPPRGEGYEQYF. CDR3 sequence (DNA): TGCGCCAGCAGCCCCCCCCGAGGTGAAGGATACGAGCAGTACTTC.

This chain connects TRBV5-1 to TRBJ2-7, with TRBD1 identical over 9 bases. Germline CDR1 SGHRS, CDR2 YFSETQ. This CDR3 contains 13 residues. The V gene end was trimmed by 4 bases and the J gene end by 5 bases; junction bases not matched to a gene: 4. CDR3 sequence (DNA): TGCGCCAGCAGCACCTGGACAGGGGACGAGCAGTACTTC. Translating gives CASSTWTGDEQYF.

The chain is built from TRBV7-9 and TRBJ1-1, with D uncertain. Germline V gene lookup returns CDR1 SEHNR and CDR2 FQNEAQ (reference sequence). V shed 1 base and J shed 1 base, with 10 bases lying between them. This CDR3 spans 15 amino acids. The CDR3 loop is CASSLGREANTEAFF. CDR3 DNA: TGTGCCAGCAGCTTAGGACGCGAGGCGAACACTGAAGCTTTCTTT.

The genes are TRBV14 and TRBJ1-1; D gene uncertain. V was trimmed by 4 bases and J by 4 bases, leaving 16 bases between them. The CDR3 loop spans 15 amino acids. Germline CDR1 and CDR2: SGHDN and FVKESK. Here the CDR3 DNA reads TGTGCCAGCAGCCTAGAGCTGGGAGGAGGCACTGAAGCTTTCTTT. It encodes CASSLELGGGTEAFF.

Points on this clone: The germline gene is not matched at one end of the junction; a read error may be the cause. The chain employs TRBV7-3 and TRBJ2-7; D is unclear. The CDR3 totals 13 residues. Germline-derived CDR1 and CDR2 are SGHTA and FQGTGA. This CDR3 reads CASSLTPAYEQYF. The CDR3 DNA reads TGTGCCAGCAGCTTAACCCCCGCCTATGAGCAGTACTTC.

This clone has a single count. The chain uses TRBV19 and TRBJ2-2; D gene unclear. CDR3 length: 11 amino acids. CDR1 is LNHDA and CDR2 is SQIVND in the germline V gene (reference sequence). Deletions cut 5 bases from V and 7 bases from J, with 5 bases between. The CDR3: CASSGHGELFF. The CDR3 DNA sequence: TGTGCCAGTAGTGGGCACGGGGAGCTGTTTTTT.

This chain's CDR3 is CASSLTSGGPGETQYF. For the CDR3, the DNA is TGCGCCAGCAGCCTGACTAGCGGGGGCCCCGGGGAGACCCAGTACTTC. This chain links TRBV4-3 with TRBJ2-5, with 12 positions matching TRBD2. CDR1 and CDR2 (germline): LGHNA, YSLEER. The CDR3 contains 16 residues. Trimming removed 4 bases from V and 5 bases from J; junction bases left unmatched: 8.

This chain connects TRBV2 to TRBJ2-7; 7 nucleotides line up with TRBD1. There are 15 residues in the CDR3. The germline V gene has CDR1 SNHLY and CDR2 FYNNEI. The trim removed 5 bases at V and 6 bases at J, leaving 13 bases unmatched. CDR3 nucleotide sequence: TGTGCCAGCAGTTATGACAGGGACCCCCTGGGCGAGCAGTACTTC. Translation gives CASSYDRDPLGEQYF.

V gene TRBV5-5 combines with J gene TRBJ1-2; maybe TRBD1 (5 bases). Germline loops: CDR1 SGHKS, CDR2 YYEKEE (reference sequence). Trimming took 4 bases from V and 4 from J, leaving 14 bases between them. The CDR3 contains 14 residues. This CDR3 is CASSPPGRAYGYTF. In nucleotides, the CDR3 is TGTGCCAGCAGCCCCCCGGGCAGGGCCTATGGCTACACCTTC.

This clone was found once. The chain uses TRBV5-4 and TRBJ2-2; 10 positions agree with TRBD1. Per the germline V gene, CDR1 is SGHNT and CDR2 is YYREEE (reference sequence). This CDR3 region has 18 residues. The J segment lost 3 bases and the V segment lost 2 bases, leaving 10 bases of the junction unmatched. The CDR3 region is CASSFSITGQGYTGELFF. The CDR3 DNA reads as TGTGCCAGCAGCTTCAGCATCACGGGACAGGGGTACACCGGGGAGCTGTTTTTT.

The chain employs TRBV18 and TRBJ1-2; D call uncertain. Germline CDR1 reads KGHSH; CDR2 reads LQKENI. V lost 2 bases to trimming and J lost 6 bases, with 7 bases between them. The CDR3 has 12 amino acids. CDR3 loop: CASSPEGNGYTF. CDR3 DNA: TGTGCCAGCTCACCAGAGGGTAATGGCTACACCTTC.

This chain connects TRBV6-6 to TRBJ1-1; 9 nucleotides align to TRBD1. The germline V gene has CDR1 MNHNY and CDR2 SVGAGI (reference sequence). Trimming removed 6 bases from V and 7 bases from J; junction bases left unmatched: 6. CDR3 length: 13 amino acids. Written as DNA, the CDR3 is TGTGCCAGCAGGCGCACAGGGGGCGGTGAAGCTTTCTTT. Translating it yields CASRRTGGGEAFF.

The rearrangement joins TRBV19 to TRBJ1-5; TRBD1 is a possible D gene (5 bases). The CDR3 contains 13 residues. CDR1 LNHDA and CDR2 SQIVND come from the germline V gene (reference sequence). V was pared by 3 bases and J by 5 bases, with 8 bases between. The CDR3 protein is CASSIRVDQPQHF. The CDR3 nucleotides are TGTGCCAGTAGTATCAGGGTGGATCAGCCCCAGCATTTT.